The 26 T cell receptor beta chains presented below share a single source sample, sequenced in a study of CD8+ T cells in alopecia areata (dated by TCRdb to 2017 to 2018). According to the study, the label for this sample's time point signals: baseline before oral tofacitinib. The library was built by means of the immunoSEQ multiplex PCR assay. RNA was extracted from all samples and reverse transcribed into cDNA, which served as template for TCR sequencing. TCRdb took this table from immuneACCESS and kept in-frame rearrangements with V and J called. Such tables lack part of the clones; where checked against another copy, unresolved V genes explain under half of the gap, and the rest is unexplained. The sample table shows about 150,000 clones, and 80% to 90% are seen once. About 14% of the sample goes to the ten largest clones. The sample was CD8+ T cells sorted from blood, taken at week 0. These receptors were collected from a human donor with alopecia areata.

The CDR3 sequence: CASRLNGQGSGEDTQYF. In DNA form, the CDR3 reads TGTGCCAGCAGACTTAACGGCCAGGGGAGTGGTGAAGATACGCAGTATTTT. This sequence joins TRBV7-8 and TRBJ2-3, with TRBD1 as a possible D gene (6 bases). There are 17 residues in the CDR3. Germline CDR1 reads SGHVS; CDR2 reads FQNEAQ. The V end lost 6 bases, the J end lost 5 bases, and 24 bases lay between the germline ends.

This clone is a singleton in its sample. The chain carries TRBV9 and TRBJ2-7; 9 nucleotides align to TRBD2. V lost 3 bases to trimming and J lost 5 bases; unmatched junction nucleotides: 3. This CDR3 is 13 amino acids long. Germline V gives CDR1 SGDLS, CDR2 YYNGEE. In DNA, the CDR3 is TGTGCCAGCAGCGAGGCGGGGGGGAACGAGCAGTACTTC. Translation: CASSEAGGNEQYF.

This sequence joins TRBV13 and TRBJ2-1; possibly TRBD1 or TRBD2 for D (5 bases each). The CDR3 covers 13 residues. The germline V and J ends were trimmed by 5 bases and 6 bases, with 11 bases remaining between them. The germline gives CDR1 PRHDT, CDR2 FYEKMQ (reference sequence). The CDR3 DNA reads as TGTGCCAGCAGCCCGGGACCACCCAATGAGCAGTTCTTC. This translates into CASSPGPPNEQFF.

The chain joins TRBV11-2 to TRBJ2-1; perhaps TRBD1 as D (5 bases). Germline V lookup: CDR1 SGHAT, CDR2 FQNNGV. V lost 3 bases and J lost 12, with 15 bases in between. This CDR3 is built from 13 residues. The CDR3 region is CASSFYGASVQFF. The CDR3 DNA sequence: TGTGCCAGCAGCTTTTATGGGGCATCCGTGCAGTTCTTC.

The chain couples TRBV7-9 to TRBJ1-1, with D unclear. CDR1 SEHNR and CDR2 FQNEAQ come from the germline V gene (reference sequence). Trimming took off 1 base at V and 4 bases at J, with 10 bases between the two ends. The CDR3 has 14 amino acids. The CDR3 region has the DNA TGTGCCAGCAGCTTAGGAGAGTACGCCACTGAAGCTTTCTTT. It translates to CASSLGEYATEAFF.

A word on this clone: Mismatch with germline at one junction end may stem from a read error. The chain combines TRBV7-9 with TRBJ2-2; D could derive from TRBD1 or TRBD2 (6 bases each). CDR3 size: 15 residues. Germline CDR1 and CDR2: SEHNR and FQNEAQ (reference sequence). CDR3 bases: TGTGCCAGCACCCTACCGGGGGCGAAAACCGGGGAGCTGTTTTTT. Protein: CASTLPGAKTGELFF.

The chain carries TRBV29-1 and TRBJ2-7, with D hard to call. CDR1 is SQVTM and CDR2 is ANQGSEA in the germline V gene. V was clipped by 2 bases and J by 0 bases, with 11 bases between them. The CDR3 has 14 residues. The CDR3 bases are TGCAGCGTTGAAAGACCAGAGAGCTCCTACGAGCAGTACTTC. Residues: CSVERPESSYEQYF.

The CDR3 DNA reads as TGTGCCAGCAGCGCTTCGGAGGGACAGGGGAATGAGCAGTACTTC. As protein: CASSASEGQGNEQYF. The chain links TRBV9 to TRBJ2-7; TRBD1 matches 10 bases. The V and J ends lost 3 bases and 7 bases, in that order; junction bases with no gene match: 10. Germline-derived CDR1 and CDR2 are SGDLS and YYNGEE. The CDR3 extends over 15 amino acids.

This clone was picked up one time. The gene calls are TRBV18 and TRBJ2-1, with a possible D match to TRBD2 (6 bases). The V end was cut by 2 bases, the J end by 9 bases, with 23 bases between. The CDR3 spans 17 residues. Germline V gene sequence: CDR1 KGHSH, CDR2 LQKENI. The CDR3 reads CASSPRMREEQIFEQFF. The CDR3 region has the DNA TGTGCCAGCTCACCAAGGATGAGGGAGGAACAGATTTTTGAGCAGTTCTTC.

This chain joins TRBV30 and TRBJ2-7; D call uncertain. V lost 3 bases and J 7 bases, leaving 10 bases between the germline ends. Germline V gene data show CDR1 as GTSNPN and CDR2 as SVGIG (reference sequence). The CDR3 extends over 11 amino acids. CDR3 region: CAWSALGEQYF. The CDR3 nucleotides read TGTGCCTGGAGCGCCCTTGGAGAGCAGTACTTC.

The DNA for the CDR3 is TGCGCCAGCAGCTTCGAACTAGCGGGGTATCCGAACACCGGGGAGCTGTTTTTT. It specifies CASSFELAGYPNTGELFF. The rearrangement uses TRBV5-1 and TRBJ2-2, with 10 bases matching TRBD2. Germline CDR1 SGHRS, CDR2 YFSETQ. V lost 2 bases and J lost 0; bases outside the gene matches: 7. The CDR3 sequence is 18 residues long.

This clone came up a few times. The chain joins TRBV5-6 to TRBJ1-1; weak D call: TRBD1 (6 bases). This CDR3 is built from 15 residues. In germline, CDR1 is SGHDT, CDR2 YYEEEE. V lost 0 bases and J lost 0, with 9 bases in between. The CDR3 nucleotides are TGTGCCAGCAGCTTGGGGACAGTGATGAACACTGAAGCTTTCTTT. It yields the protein CASSLGTVMNTEAFF.

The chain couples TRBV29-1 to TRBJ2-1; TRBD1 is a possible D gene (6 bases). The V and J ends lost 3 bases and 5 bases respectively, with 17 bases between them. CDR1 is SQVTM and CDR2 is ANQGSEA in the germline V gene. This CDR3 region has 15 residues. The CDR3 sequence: CSVDYWQGTNNEQFF. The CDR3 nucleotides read TGCAGCGTTGACTACTGGCAGGGGACCAACAATGAGCAGTTCTTC.

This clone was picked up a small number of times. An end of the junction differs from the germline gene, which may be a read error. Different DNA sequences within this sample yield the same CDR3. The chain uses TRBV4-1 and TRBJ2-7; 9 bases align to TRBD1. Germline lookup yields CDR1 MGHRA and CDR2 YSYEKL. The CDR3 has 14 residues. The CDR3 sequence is CASSLGQGPYEQYF. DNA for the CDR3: TGTGCCAGCAGCTTGGGACAGGGCCCCTACGAGCAGTACTTC.

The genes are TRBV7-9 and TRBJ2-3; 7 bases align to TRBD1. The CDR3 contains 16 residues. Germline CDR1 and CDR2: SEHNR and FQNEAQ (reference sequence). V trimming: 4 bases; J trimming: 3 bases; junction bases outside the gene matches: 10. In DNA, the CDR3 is TGTGCCAGCAGCTCCGCCGGGACAGTCATAACAGATACGCAGTATTTT. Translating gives CASSSAGTVITDTQYF.

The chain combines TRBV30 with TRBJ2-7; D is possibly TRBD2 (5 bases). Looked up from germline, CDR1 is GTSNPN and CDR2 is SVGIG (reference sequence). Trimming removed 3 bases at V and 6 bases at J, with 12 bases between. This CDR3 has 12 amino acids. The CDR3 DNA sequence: TGTGCCTGGAGCCGACCCGGAGGCGAGCAGTACTTC. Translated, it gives CAWSRPGGEQYF.

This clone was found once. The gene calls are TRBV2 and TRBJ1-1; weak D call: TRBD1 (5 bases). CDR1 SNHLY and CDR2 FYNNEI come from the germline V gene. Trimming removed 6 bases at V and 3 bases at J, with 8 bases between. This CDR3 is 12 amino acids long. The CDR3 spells CASSGGYTEAFF. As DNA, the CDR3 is TGTGCCAGCAGCGGGGGGTACACTGAAGCTTTCTTT.

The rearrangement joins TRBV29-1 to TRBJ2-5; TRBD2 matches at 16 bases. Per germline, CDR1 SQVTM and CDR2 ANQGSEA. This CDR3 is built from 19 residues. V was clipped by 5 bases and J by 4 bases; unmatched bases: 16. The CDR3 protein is CSVILGTSGRGSDGETQYF. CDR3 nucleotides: TGCAGCGTTATTCTGGGGACTAGCGGGAGGGGAAGCGACGGAGAGACCCAGTACTTC.

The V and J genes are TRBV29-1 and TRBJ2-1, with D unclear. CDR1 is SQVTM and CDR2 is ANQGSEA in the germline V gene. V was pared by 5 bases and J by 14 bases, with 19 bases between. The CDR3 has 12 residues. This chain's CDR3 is CSVWTHEVWKFF. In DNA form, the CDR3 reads TGCAGCGTTTGGACCCATGAAGTGTGGAAGTTCTTC.

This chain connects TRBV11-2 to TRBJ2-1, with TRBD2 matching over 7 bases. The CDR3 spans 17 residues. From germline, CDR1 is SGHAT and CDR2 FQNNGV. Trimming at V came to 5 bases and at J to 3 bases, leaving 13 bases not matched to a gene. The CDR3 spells CASSPHYGSGDYNEQFF. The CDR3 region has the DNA TGTGCCAGCAGCCCCCACTACGGCAGCGGGGACTACAATGAGCAGTTCTTC.

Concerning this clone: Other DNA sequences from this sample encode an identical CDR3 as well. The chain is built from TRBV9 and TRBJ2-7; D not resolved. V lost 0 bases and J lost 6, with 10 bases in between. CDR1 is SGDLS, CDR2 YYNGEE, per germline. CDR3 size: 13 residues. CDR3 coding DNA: TGTGCCAGCAGCGTAGGGCCAGGAACCGAGCAGTACTTC. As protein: CASSVGPGTEQYF.

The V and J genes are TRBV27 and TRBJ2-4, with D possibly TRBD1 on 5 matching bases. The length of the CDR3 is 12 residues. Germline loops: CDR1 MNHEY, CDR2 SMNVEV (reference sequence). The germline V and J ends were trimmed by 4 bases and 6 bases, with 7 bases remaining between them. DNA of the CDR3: TGTGCCAGCAGTTCGCAGGGAAACATTCAGTACTTC. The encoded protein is CASSSQGNIQYF.

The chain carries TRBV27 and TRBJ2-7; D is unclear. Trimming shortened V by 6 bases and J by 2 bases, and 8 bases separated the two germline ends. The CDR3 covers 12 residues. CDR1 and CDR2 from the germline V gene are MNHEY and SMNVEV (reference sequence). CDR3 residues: CASSKSTYEQYF. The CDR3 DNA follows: TGTGCCAGCAGCAAAAGCACCTACGAGCAGTACTTC.

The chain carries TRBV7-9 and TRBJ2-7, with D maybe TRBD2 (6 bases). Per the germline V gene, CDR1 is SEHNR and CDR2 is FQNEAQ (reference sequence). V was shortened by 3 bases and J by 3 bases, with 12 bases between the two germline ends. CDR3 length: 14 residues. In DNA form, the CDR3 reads TGTGCCAGCAGCTTGGGGCGGGGAGGCTACGAGCAGTACTTC. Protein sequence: CASSLGRGGYEQYF.

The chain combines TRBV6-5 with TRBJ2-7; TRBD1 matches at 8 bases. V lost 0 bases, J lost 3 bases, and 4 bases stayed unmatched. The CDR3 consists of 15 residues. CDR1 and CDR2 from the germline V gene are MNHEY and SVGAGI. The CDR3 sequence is CASSYSDRGGYEQYF. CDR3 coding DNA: TGTGCCAGCAGTTACTCCGACAGGGGCGGCTACGAGCAGTACTTC.

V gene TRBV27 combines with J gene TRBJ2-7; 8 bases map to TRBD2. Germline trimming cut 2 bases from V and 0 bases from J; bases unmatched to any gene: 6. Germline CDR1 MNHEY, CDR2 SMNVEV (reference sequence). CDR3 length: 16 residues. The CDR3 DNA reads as TGTGCCAGCAGTTTACTCGCGGGGGGATTCTCCTACGAGCAGTACTTC. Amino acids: CASSLLAGGFSYEQYF.